These 2 T cell receptor beta chains were all obtained from the same sample, sequenced in a study of T cells in Graves' hyperthyroidism and ophthalmopathy (dated 2019 in TCRdb). Library prep was done by multiplex PCR. The reads were generated on an Illumina HiSeq 2000. Amplification of TCR beta CDR3 regions was carried out from RNA transcripts. A first-round RT-PCR of the TCR CDR3 used the HTBI primer set with the Qiagen OneStep RT-PCR kit. The public reads were run again by TCRdb, first through fastp at Q25 and then through MiXCR, and only productive beta chains were kept. Under each unique CDR3 protein, matching rows form one entry showing the most common genes and DNA. This sample holds 600,000 or so distinct CDR3 sequences; around 14% were observed only once. Together, the top ten hold roughly 7% of the sample. The sample was blood. These receptors all stem from a woman aged 18-29 years with Graves' ophthalmopathy.

The CDR3 nucleotides read TGTGCCAGCAGTGTACAGGGTTCGGAGACCCAGTACTTC. Translation: CASSVQGSETQYF. The V call is TRBV7-2, the J call TRBJ2-5, with D perhaps matching TRBD1 (6 bases). The CDR3 extends over 13 amino acids. Germline V lookup: CDR1 SGHTA, CDR2 FQGNSA. With 6 bases removed from V and 5 bases from J, the gap between germline ends came to 13 bases.

Concerning this clonotype: A clone one base away is much larger, so this may be a read error. Here the CDR3 reads CASSPAPGTGSAEAFF. The CDR3 DNA sequence: TGTGCCAGCAGCCCCGCCCCGGGGACAGGGTCCGCCGAAGCTTTCTTT. This chain uses TRBV3-1 with TRBJ1-1, with 9 nucleotides matching TRBD1. V trimming: 4 bases; J trimming: 8 bases; junction bases outside the gene matches: 14. The germline gives CDR1 LGHDT, CDR2 YNNKEL (reference sequence). The length of the CDR3 is 16 residues.